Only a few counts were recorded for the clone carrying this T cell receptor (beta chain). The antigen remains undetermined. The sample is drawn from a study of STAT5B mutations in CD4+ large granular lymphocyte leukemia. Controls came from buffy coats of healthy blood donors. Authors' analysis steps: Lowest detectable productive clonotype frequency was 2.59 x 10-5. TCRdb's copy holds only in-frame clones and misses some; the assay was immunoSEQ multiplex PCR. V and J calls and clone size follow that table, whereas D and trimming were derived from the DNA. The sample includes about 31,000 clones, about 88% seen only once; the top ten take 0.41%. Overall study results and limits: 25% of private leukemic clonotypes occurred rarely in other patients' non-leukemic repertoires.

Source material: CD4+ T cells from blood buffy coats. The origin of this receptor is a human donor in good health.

The CDR3 here is CSVEAGGWSEAFF. CDR3 nucleotide sequence: TGCAGCGTTGAAGCTGGAGGTTGGTCTGAAGCTTTCTTT. The J gene is TRBJ1-1, the V gene TRBV29-1, with D unresolved. Germline V lookup: CDR1 SQVTM, CDR2 ANQGSEA. This CDR3 is built from 13 residues. V was cut by 1 base and J by 6 bases, with 12 bases left in between.